Detailed here is one TCR beta chain. This record comes from a study of STAT5B mutations in CD4+ large granular lymphocyte leukemia. Profiled with immunoSEQ multiplex PCR; TCRdb holds only in-frame clones, not every one. Counted here are some 4,000 clones, about four fifths occurring once; the ten biggest clones make up over 60%. Sequencing input: PBMCs. The receptor's source is a man in his sixties or seventies with CD4+ T-cell large granular lymphocyte leukemia.

CDR3 sequence reads: CASSLYGQGRETQYF. Here the CDR3 DNA reads TGCGCCAGCAGCTTGTATGGCCAGGGGCGAGAGACCCAGTACTTC. This chain connects TRBV5-1 to TRBJ2-5, with D perhaps matching TRBD1 (6 bases). Looked up from germline, CDR1 is SGHRS and CDR2 is YFSETQ. This CDR3 has 15 amino acids. Trimming left V 1 base short and J 4 bases short, with 14 bases between.